These 24 T cell receptor beta chains were all obtained from the same sample, sequenced in a study of blood T cells in healthy people across ages. The second PCR ran about 6 to 11 cycles with a sample-barcoded 5' primer and J-beta primers. TCRdb used MiXCR to reprocess the 5' RACE reads, holding one entry per CDR3 protein. The sample gives 580,000 or so distinct CDR3 sequences, around half of which show up once; roughly 25% is in the top ten. Sequencing was performed on blood. The receptor source for this set is a man older than 75 in good health.

This clonotype occurred many times. This sequence joins TRBV7-3 and TRBJ2-3, with no clear D. Trimming took 2 bases from V and 2 from J, leaving 5 bases between them. CDR1 SGHTA and CDR2 FQGTGA come from the germline V gene. The CDR3 length is 13 residues. The CDR3 DNA is TGTGCCAGCAGCTTACAATACACAGATACGCAGTATTTT. It yields the protein CASSLQYTDTQYF.

CDR3 region: CSAREPGAKNIQYF. The CDR3 coding sequence is TGCAGTGCTAGAGAACCAGGAGCCAAAAACATTCAGTACTTC. The V gene is TRBV20-1, the J gene TRBJ2-4; D unclear. Germline CDR1 reads DFQATT; CDR2 reads SNEGSKA (reference sequence). Trimming cost V 0 bases and J 0 bases, with 6 bases left between them. CDR3 length equals 14 residues.

This chain joins TRBV6-6 and TRBJ2-2; D gene ambiguous. This CDR3 spans 14 amino acids. Germline lookup yields CDR1 MNHNY and CDR2 SVGAGI (reference sequence). Trimming took off 5 bases at V and 7 bases at J, with 14 bases between the two ends. The CDR3 sequence is CASSALMAGGELFF. The DNA for the CDR3 is TGTGCCAGCAGTGCCCTTATGGCCGGCGGGGAGCTGTTTTTT.

V gene TRBV20-1 combines with J gene TRBJ2-1; D gene uncertain. The germline V gene encodes CDR1 DFQATT and CDR2 SNEGSKA (reference sequence). This CDR3 is 14 amino acids long. Trimming shortened V by 1 base and J by 2 bases, and 9 bases separated the two germline ends. The CDR3: CSARAGDPYNEQFF. The CDR3, as DNA: TGCAGTGCTAGAGCTGGAGACCCCTACAATGAGCAGTTCTTC.

This clonotype has a count of ten or more. The rearrangement uses TRBV24-1 and TRBJ2-5, with D perhaps matching TRBD1 or TRBD2 (5 bases each). The CDR3 extends over 15 amino acids. Trimming took off 4 bases at V and 0 bases at J, with 11 bases between the two ends. The germline CDR1 and CDR2 sequences are KGHDR and SFDVKD. CDR3 region: CATSDRDAYQETQYF. CDR3 nucleotides: TGTGCCACCAGTGACCGGGACGCTTACCAAGAGACCCAGTACTTC.

This chain uses TRBV6-5 with TRBJ2-1, with TRBD2 as a possible D gene (6 bases). The V end was cut by 2 bases, the J end by 13 bases, with 18 bases between. CDR1 is MNHEY, CDR2 SVGAGI, per germline. CDR3 size: 14 residues. CDR3 sequence (DNA): TGTGCCAGCAGTTACGTGCGGGATTGGGGTGAACAGTTCTTC. It is translated as CASSYVRDWGEQFF.

V usage is TRBV21-1 and J usage is TRBJ2-2; the D call in the table, TRBD1, was not verified against the DNA. TRBV21-1 is recorded as a pseudogene. The CDR3 length is 21 residues. This CDR3 reads CASSNGGGPIPSQRDTGELFF. Written as DNA, the CDR3 is TGTGCCAGCAGCAATGGGGGGGGCCCCATCCCATCCCAAAGAGACACCGGGGAGCTGTTTTTT.

In this sample, this clonotype turned up a few times. A much larger clonotype is one base distant, so this may be a read error. V and J are TRBV20-1 and TRBJ2-1; the D gene is possibly TRBD2 (6 bases). V was cut by 6 bases and J by 8 bases, with 26 bases left in between. The germline gives CDR1 DFQATT, CDR2 SNEGSKA (reference sequence). The CDR3 runs 16 residues. In DNA, the CDR3 is TGCAGTGCCGCCTCGGTAGAGGGAGGCGTTTACGATGAGCAGTTCTTC. Its protein product is CSAASVEGGVYDEQFF.

This sequence joins TRBV12-3 or TRBV12-4 and TRBJ2-3; tentative D call: TRBD2 (7 bases). Trimming left V 5 bases short and J 10 bases short, with 16 bases between. The CDR3 extends over 13 amino acids. CDR3 loop: CASSQGGGLSQYF. DNA of the CDR3: TGTGCCAGCAGTCAAGGGGGGGGACTATCGCAGTATTTT.

This clonotype was found a few times. The chain recombines TRBV6-5 with TRBJ2-1; D is unresolved. V lost 0 bases and J lost 7, with 13 bases in between. The CDR3 has 15 residues. CDR1 is MNHEY and CDR2 is SVGAGI in the germline V gene. The CDR3 here is CASSYSWMRINEQFF. The CDR3 coding sequence is TGTGCCAGCAGTTACTCGTGGATGCGTATTAATGAGCAGTTCTTC.

CDR3 bases: TGTGCCACCCTTGTCCCTTACGGCGAGCAGTACTTC. Translating it yields CATLVPYGEQYF. The V call is TRBV7-2, the J call TRBJ2-7; D unclear. V lost 10 bases and J lost 6, with 16 bases in between. Germline lookup yields CDR1 SGHTA and CDR2 FQGNSA. This CDR3 region has 12 residues. The full variable domain, its missing parts supplied by reference TRBV7-2 and TRBJ2-7, is GAGVSQSPSNKVTEKGKDVELRCDPISGHTALYWYRQSLGQGLEFLIYFQGNSAPDKSGLPSDRFSAERTGGSVSTLTIQRTQQEDSAVYLCATLVPYGEQYFGPGTRLTVT.

The chain couples TRBV12-3 or TRBV12-4 to TRBJ2-7; D ambiguous. Trimming left V 2 bases short and J 7 bases short, with 9 bases between. There are 12 residues in the CDR3. The CDR3: CASSLSNNEQYF. CDR3 in DNA: TGTGCCAGCAGTTTATCCAACAATGAGCAGTACTTC.

The chain combines TRBV20-1 with TRBJ2-3; the D gene is possibly TRBD1 (5 bases). Trimming took 6 bases from V and 1 from J, leaving 14 bases between them. This CDR3 region has 14 residues. CDR1 and CDR2 from the germline V gene are DFQATT and SNEGSKA (reference sequence). The CDR3 DNA is TGCAGTGCAGGGTTGCAGGGCCGCACAGATACGCAGTATTTT. This codes for CSAGLQGRTDTQYF.

This sequence joins TRBV12-3 or TRBV12-4 and TRBJ1-1; D perhaps matches TRBD1 (6 bases). This CDR3 spans 13 amino acids. Trimming pared 6 bases from V and 6 bases from J, leaving 14 bases between. CDR3 sequence reads: CASSPPGGSEAFF. The CDR3 nucleotides read TGTGCCAGCAGCCCTCCGGGGGGCTCTGAAGCTTTCTTT.

The V gene is TRBV20-1, the J gene TRBJ2-3, with a tentative D call TRBD2 (6 bases). V was trimmed by 6 bases and J by 2 bases, leaving 15 bases between them. CDR1 DFQATT and CDR2 SNEGSKA come from the germline V gene (reference sequence). The CDR3 loop spans 14 amino acids. The CDR3 DNA reads TGCAGTGCCCCTCGGGGGACGAACACAGATACGCAGTATTTT. It specifies CSAPRGTNTDTQYF.

The gene calls are TRBV6-5 and TRBJ1-5; no definite D call. The CDR3 has 16 amino acids. Germline values: CDR1 MNHEY, CDR2 SVGAGI. V lost 5 bases to trimming and J lost 9 bases, with 23 bases between them. DNA of the CDR3: TGTGCCAGCAGTCCTCGACACGGGTCCTTAGCAGGGCCCCAGCATTTT. Residues: CASSPRHGSLAGPQHF.

The rearrangement uses TRBV29-1 and TRBJ2-1; D is unclear. The V end lost 7 bases, the J end lost 0 bases, and 7 bases lay between the germline ends. Germline V gene sequence: CDR1 SQVTM, CDR2 ANQGSEA. This CDR3 is 12 amino acids long. CDR3 DNA: TGCAGCGCAGGAAACTCCTACAATGAGCAGTTCTTC. Protein product: CSAGNSYNEQFF.

The chain recombines TRBV27 with TRBJ2-1; no clear D gene. V was trimmed by 3 bases and J by 7 bases, leaving 10 bases between them. CDR1 and CDR2 (germline): MNHEY, SMNVEV (reference sequence). The length of the CDR3 is 13 residues. This chain's CDR3 is CASSFSGANEQFF. CDR3 nucleotides: TGTGCCAGCAGTTTCTCCGGCGCGAATGAGCAGTTCTTC.

This chain joins TRBV29-1 and TRBJ2-3; tentative D call: TRBD2 (5 bases). CDR1 SQVTM and CDR2 ANQGSEA come from the germline V gene. Between the trimmed V and J ends, which lost 1 base and 4 bases, there was a span of 12 bases. The CDR3 extends over 14 amino acids. The DNA of the CDR3 is TGCAGCGTTGAAGGATCAAAGAGGGCAGATACGCAGTATTTT. This sequence encodes CSVEGSKRADTQYF.

This clonotype came up a few times. V usage is TRBV2 and J usage is TRBJ2-7, with TRBD2 identical over 12 bases. J lost 5 bases, V lost 6 bases, and 14 bases had no gene match. The CDR3 totals 17 residues. Germline CDR1 and CDR2: SNHLY and FYNNEI. The CDR3: CASSASRLAGEFNEQYF. DNA of the CDR3: TGTGCCAGCAGCGCCAGTCGACTAGCGGGAGAATTCAACGAGCAGTACTTC.

This clonotype was found a few times. The chain recombines TRBV5-1 with TRBJ2-5; 9 positions match TRBD1. V was clipped by 4 bases and J by 5 bases; unmatched bases: 12. The V gene's germline CDR1 is SGHRS and CDR2 YFSETQ. The CDR3 covers 16 residues. CDR3 in DNA: TGCGCCAGCAGCAGTATGGCCGGGACAGGGAGCGAGACCCAGTACTTC. Protein sequence: CASSSMAGTGSETQYF.

J is TRBJ1-1 and V is TRBV20-1; TRBD1 aligns across 7 bases. CDR3 length: 16 amino acids. Germline CDR1 and CDR2: DFQATT and SNEGSKA (reference sequence). The CDR3 loop reads CRKKQKPTGRETEAFF. In DNA, the CDR3 is TGCAGAAAGAAGCAAAAACCGACAGGGAGGGAAACTGAAGCTTTCTTT.

This clonotype was detected many times. The chain uses TRBV6-5 and TRBJ2-1; 7 bases fit TRBD2. V lost 7 bases and J lost 10; bases outside the gene matches: 13. CDR1 is MNHEY and CDR2 is SVGAGI in the germline V gene. This CDR3 comprises 14 residues. CDR3 bases: TGTGCCAGCAAACGCCGGGACGGGCGGGGGGAGCAGTTCTTC. Translating gives CASKRRDGRGEQFF.

In its sample, this clonotype was seen a few times. The rearrangement uses TRBV7-6 and TRBJ2-1; D remains unclear. The CDR3 contains 13 residues. V was shortened by 1 base and J by 12 bases, with 13 bases between the two germline ends. CDR1 SGHVS and CDR2 FNYEAQ come from the germline V gene. CDR3 loop: CASSLEAQATQFF. The CDR3 DNA sequence: TGTGCCAGCAGCTTAGAGGCCCAAGCGACGCAGTTCTTC. Using reference TRBV7-6 and TRBJ2-1 for the parts outside the CDR3, the full variable domain is GAGVSQSPRYKVTKRGQDVALRCDPISGHVSLYWYRQALGQGPEFLTYFNYEAQQDKSGLPNDRFSAERPEGSISTLTIQRTEQRDSAMYRCASSLEAQATQFFGPGTRLTVL.